These T cell receptor beta chains were read from a single sample in a study of cytomegalovirus exposure and HLA in healthy donors. Method: immunoSEQ multiplex PCR; TCRdb's copy keeps in-frame clones and lacks some. The top ten clones hold 2% to 2.5% of a sample with tens of thousands of clones, around 97% of them seen once. Sequenced: PBMCs. These receptors came from a man in his late teens or twenties in good health and CMV-seronegative. Each CDR3 is given with its conserved first and last residue. Each record gives: CDR3 length, J gene, D gene, clone size, V gene, CDR3 DNA, CDR3 protein. A D gene is named only where the DNA matches it firmly. Clone size appears in some rows only: once, few, many, or a class for an expanded clone.

12 | TRBJ1-1 | TRBD1 | . | TRBV2 | TGTGCCAGCAGCGACAGGGGGATATCCGCTTTCTTT | CASSDRGISAFF
14 | TRBJ1-2 | . | . | TRBV6-6 | TGTGCCAGCAGTTACTCGGGGACTGGGAAGGGCTACACCTTC | CASSYSGTGKGYTF
14 | TRBJ2-1 | . | . | TRBV5-5 | TGTGCCAGCAGCCCTAGACTAGACTACAATGAGCAGTTCTTC | CASSPRLDYNEQFF
14 | TRBJ2-1 | . | . | TRBV29-1 | TGCAGCGTTCCGTTTAGGGGGTTCTACAATGAGCAGTTCTTC | CSVPFRGFYNEQFF
14 | TRBJ2-6 | . | once | TRBV29-1 | TGCAGCGCGCTTCAGGGCTCTGGGGCCAACGTCCTGACTTTC | CSALQGSGANVLTF
15 | TRBJ2-1 | TRBD2 | . | TRBV7-2 | TGTGCCAGCAGCTTAGAAGCGGGGGCCTACAATGAGCAGTTCTTC | CASSLEAGAYNEQFF
15 | TRBJ2-3 | . | . | TRBV6-1 | TGTGCCAGCAGTTCCAACAGGGTAATCACAGATACGCAGTATTTT | CASSSNRVITDTQYF
16 | TRBJ1-1 | TRBD1 | . | TRBV7-9 | TGTGCCAGCAGCCGACAGGGAAACTTGATGAACACTGAAGCTTTCTTT | CASSRQGNLMNTEAFF
14 | TRBJ1-5 | . | . | TRBV7-9 | TGTGCCAGCAGCTCTGGCAGGGTGGATCAGCCCCAGCATTTT | CASSSGRVDQPQHF
15 | TRBJ2-5 | . | . | TRBV6-4 | TGTGCCAGCAGTTTTGGGACTCAAAGGAGGGAGACCCAGTACTTC | CASSFGTQRRETQYF
14 | TRBJ1-1 | . | . | TRBV11-2 | TGTGCCAGCAGCGCCCAGGGTAAGGAAACTGAAGCTTTCTTT | CASSAQGKETEAFF
15 | TRBJ2-1 | . | . | TRBV5-8 | TGTGCCAGCAGCGCTTGGGAGGACTCCTACAATGAGCAGTTCTTC | CASSAWEDSYNEQFF
16 | TRBJ1-2 | . | . | TRBV4-1 | TGCGCCAGCAGCCAAGGAGGGAAGGGATCAAACTATGGCTACACCTTC | CASSQGGKGSNYGYTF
16 | TRBJ1-1 | TRBD1 | . | TRBV19 | TGTGCCAGTAGGGACCTCGACAGGGCAGGGAACACTGAAGCTTTCTTT | CASRDLDRAGNTEAFF
13 | TRBJ1-5 | . | . | TRBV10-3 | TGTGCCATCAGTGAGGCAGTCAATCAGCCCCAGCATTTT | CAISEAVNQPQHF
15 | TRBJ1-3 | . | . | TRBV19 | TGTGCCAGCAATATAGCGGGGTATGCTGGAAACACCATATATTTT | CASNIAGYAGNTIYF
17 | TRBJ2-7 | . | . | TRBV28 | TGTGCCAGCAGTTTTAGTATTTGGAGGGGGCTTTACTACGAGCAGTACTTC | CASSFSIWRGLYYEQYF
12 | TRBJ1-1 | . | once | TRBV13 | TGTGCCAGCGCGGGCGGAGAACGTGAAGCTTTCTTT | CASAGGEREAFF
15 | TRBJ1-2 | TRBD1 | . | TRBV9 | TGTGCCAGCAGCGTAGTTGCAGGGGGCGTCTATGGCTACACCTTC | CASSVVAGGVYGYTF
13 | TRBJ2-1 | TRBD2 | . | TRBV29-1 | TGCAGCGGGGGACTAGCGGAAAACAATGAGCAGTTCTTC | CSGGLAENNEQFF
16 | TRBJ2-1 | . | once | TRBV29-1 | TGCAGCGTTGAGTTAGTCGTGAGAAGCTCCTACAATGAGCAGTTCTTC | CSVELVVRSSYNEQFF
15 | TRBJ1-5 | . | . | TRBV5-8 | TGTGCCAGCAGCCGGGACACCCTTAGCAATCAGCCCCAGCATTTT | CASSRDTLSNQPQHF
13 | TRBJ2-4 | . | . | TRBV6-1 | TGTGCCAGCAGTGCCGAGGGGGAATCCATTCAGTACTTC | CASSAEGESIQYF
13 | TRBJ2-5 | . | . | TRBV2 | TGTGCCAGCAGGACACAGTACCAAGAGACCCAGTACTTC | CASRTQYQETQYF
14 | TRBJ2-7 | TRBD1 | . | TRBV2 | TGTGCCAGCAGGGGGACAGGGGGCAGCTACGAGCAGTACTTC | CASRGTGGSYEQYF
15 | TRBJ1-4 | . | . | TRBV2 | TGTGCCAGCAGTGGGGAGCAGGACCCCAATGAAAAACTGTTTTTT | CASSGEQDPNEKLFF
16 | TRBJ2-1 | TRBD2 | . | TRBV14 | TGTGCCAGCAGCCATGTACTAGCGCTCGACTACAATGAGCAGTTCTTC | CASSHVLALDYNEQFF
13 | TRBJ2-6 | . | . | TRBV6-5 | TGTGCCAGCAGTTCCAGGGAAGCCAACGTCCTGACTTTC | CASSSREANVLTF
16 | TRBJ2-3 | TRBD2 | . | TRBV4-1 | TGCGCCAGCAGCCATACAGAGAGCGGGAGTACAGATACGCAGTATTTT | CASSHTESGSTDTQYF
16 | TRBJ1-3 | . | . | TRBV7-2 | TGTGCCAGCAGCCCCCGAGCAGGCCTATCTGGAAACACCATATATTTT | CASSPRAGLSGNTIYF
14 | TRBJ1-2 | . | . | TRBV6-5 | TGTGCCAGCAGGCCGGGACACTCGTACTATGGCTACACCTTC | CASRPGHSYYGYTF
15 | TRBJ2-7 | . | . | TRBV11-3 | TGTGCCAGCAGCTTTACAGGGACCAACTCCTACGAGCAGTACTTC | CASSFTGTNSYEQYF
12 | TRBJ1-2 | . | . | TRBV5-4 | TGTGCCAGCAGCTCGCACAGGGACGGCTACACCTTC | CASSSHRDGYTF
13 | TRBJ1-1 | . | . | TRBV19 | TGTGCCAGCACAGGGTTTCTGGACACTGAAGCTTTCTTT | CASTGFLDTEAFF